These 2 T cell receptor beta chains came from one sample sequenced in a study of T cells in pancreatic ductal adenocarcinoma. No neoadjuvant therapy was given to the selected pancreatic ductal adenocarcinoma patients before their surgery. This table comes from immunoSEQ multiplex PCR, and its TCRdb copy is limited to in-frame clones, with some not included. The sample gives about 98,000 clones, more than 90% of which show up once; 3.1% is in the top ten. Sequenced: PBMCs. The receptor source for this set is a human donor with pancreatic ductal adenocarcinoma.

The V and J genes are TRBV2 and TRBJ2-7; 10 nucleotides line up with TRBD1. V gave up 4 bases and J gave up 4 bases; unmatched junction bases: 7. There are 15 residues in the CDR3. Germline values: CDR1 SNHLY, CDR2 FYNNEI. The CDR3 bases are TGTGCCAGCAGTGCTAAGACAGGGGGCGAATACGAGCAGTACTTC. Protein sequence: CASSAKTGGEYEQYF.

The V gene is TRBV5-1, the J gene TRBJ2-2, with 10 bases that match TRBD2. V was pared by 4 bases and J by 2 bases, with 14 bases of the junction left unmatched. The CDR3 runs 19 residues. From germline, CDR1 is SGHRS and CDR2 YFSETQ. The CDR3 is CASSQREGPLRINTGELFF. CDR3 DNA: TGCGCCAGCAGCCAGCGGGAGGGCCCTTTACGAATTAACACCGGGGAGCTGTTTTTT. The entire variable domain, with the rest obtained from reference TRBV5-1 and TRBJ2-2, is as follows: KAGVTQTPRYLIKTRGQQVTLSCSPISGHRSVSWYQQTPGQGLQFLFEYFSETQRNKGNFPGRFSGRQFSNSRSEMNVSTLELGDSALYLCASSQREGPLRINTGELFFGEGSRLTVL.